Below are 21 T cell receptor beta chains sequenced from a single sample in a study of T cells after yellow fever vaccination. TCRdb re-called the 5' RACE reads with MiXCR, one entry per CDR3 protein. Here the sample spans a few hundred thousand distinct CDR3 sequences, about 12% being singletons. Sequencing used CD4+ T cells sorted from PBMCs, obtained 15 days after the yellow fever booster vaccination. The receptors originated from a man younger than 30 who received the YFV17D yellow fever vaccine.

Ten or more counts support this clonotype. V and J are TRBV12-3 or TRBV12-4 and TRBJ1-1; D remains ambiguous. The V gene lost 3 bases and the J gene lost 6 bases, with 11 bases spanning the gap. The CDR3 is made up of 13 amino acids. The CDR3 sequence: CASSFRLNPEAFF. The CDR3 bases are TGTGCCAGCAGTTTCAGGTTGAATCCTGAAGCTTTCTTT.

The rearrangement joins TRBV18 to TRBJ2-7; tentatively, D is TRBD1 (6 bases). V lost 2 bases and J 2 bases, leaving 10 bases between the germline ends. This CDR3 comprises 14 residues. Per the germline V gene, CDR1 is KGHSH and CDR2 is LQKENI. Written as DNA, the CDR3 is TGTGCCAGCTCACCATCTCAGGGGCCCTACGAGCAGTACTTC. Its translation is CASSPSQGPYEQYF.

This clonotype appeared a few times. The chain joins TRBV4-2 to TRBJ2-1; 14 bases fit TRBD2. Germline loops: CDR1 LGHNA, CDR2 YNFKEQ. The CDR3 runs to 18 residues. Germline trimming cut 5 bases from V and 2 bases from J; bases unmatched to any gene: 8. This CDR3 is CASSATPGLAGAYNEQFF. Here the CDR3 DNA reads TGTGCCAGCAGCGCAACCCCGGGACTAGCGGGGGCCTACAATGAGCAGTTCTTC.

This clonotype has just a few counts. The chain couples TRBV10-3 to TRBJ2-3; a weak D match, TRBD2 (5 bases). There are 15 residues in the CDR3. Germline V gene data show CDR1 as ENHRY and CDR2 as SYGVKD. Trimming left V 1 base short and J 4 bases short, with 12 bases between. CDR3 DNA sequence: TGTGCCATCAGTGAGTTTAGCGAGACGGCAGATACGCAGTATTTT. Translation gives CAISEFSETADTQYF.

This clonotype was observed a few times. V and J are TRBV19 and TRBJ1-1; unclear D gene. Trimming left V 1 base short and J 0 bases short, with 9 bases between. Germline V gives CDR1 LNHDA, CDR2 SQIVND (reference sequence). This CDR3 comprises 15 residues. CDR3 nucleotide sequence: TGTGCCAGTAGTATAGGCTTCGCAATGAACACTGAAGCTTTCTTT. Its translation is CASSIGFAMNTEAFF.

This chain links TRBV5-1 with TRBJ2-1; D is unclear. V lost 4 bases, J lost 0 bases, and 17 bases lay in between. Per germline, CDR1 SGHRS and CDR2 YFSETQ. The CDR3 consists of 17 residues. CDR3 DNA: TGCGCCAGCAGCCGCTCCCGTAGTTCCACCTCCTACAATGAGCAGTTCTTC. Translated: CASSRSRSSTSYNEQFF.

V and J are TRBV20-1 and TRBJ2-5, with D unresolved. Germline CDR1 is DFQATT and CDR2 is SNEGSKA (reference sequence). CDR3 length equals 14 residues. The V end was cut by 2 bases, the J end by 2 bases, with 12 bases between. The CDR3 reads CSARSAATQETQYF. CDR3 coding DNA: TGCAGTGCTAGAAGCGCAGCCACACAAGAGACCCAGTACTTC.

The CDR3 region has the DNA TGTGCCAGCAGCTTAAAGCGCACTGAAGCTTTCTTT. Its protein is CASSLKRTEAFF. V and J are TRBV7-2 and TRBJ1-1; D is undetermined. This CDR3 contains 12 residues. Looked up from germline, CDR1 is SGHTA and CDR2 is FQGNSA. V was shortened by 2 bases and J by 4 bases, with 5 bases between the two germline ends. The variable domain in full, completed from reference TRBV7-2 and TRBJ1-1, reads GAGVSQSPSNKVTEKGKDVELRCDPISGHTALYWYRQSLGQGLEFLIYFQGNSAPDKSGLPSDRFSAERTGGSVSTLTIQRTQQEDSAVYLCASSLKRTEAFFGQGTRLTVV.

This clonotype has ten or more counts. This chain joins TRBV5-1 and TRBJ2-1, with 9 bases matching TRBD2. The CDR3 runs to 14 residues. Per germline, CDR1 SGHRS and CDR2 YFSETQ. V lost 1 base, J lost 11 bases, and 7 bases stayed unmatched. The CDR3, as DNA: TGCGCCAGCAGCTTGACGGCTAGCGGGGCCCAGCAGTTCTTC. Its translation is CASSLTASGAQQFF.

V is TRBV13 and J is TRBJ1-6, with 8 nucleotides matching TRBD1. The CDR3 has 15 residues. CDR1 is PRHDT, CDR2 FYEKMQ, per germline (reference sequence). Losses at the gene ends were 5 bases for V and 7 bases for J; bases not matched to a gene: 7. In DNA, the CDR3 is TGTGCCAGCAGCCCCTCAACAGGGGGAAATTCACCCCTCCACTTT. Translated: CASSPSTGGNSPLHF.

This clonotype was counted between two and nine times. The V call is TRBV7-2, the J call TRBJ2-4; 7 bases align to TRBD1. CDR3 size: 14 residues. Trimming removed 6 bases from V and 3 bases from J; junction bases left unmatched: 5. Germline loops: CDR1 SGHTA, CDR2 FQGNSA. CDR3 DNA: TGTGCCAGCAGTACGGGACAGCTCAAAAACATTCAGTACTTC. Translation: CASSTGQLKNIQYF.

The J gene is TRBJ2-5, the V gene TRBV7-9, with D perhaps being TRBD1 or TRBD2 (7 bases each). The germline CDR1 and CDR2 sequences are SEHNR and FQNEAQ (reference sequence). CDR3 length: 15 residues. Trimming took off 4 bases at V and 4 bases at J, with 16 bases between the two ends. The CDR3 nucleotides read TGTGCCAGCAGCTCGTACAGGGGAGGGCGAGAGACCCAGTACTTC. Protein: CASSSYRGGRETQYF.

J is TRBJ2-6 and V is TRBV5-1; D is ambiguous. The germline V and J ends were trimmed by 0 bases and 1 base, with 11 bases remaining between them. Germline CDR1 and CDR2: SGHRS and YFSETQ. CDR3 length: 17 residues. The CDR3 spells CASSLGLDQSGANVLTF. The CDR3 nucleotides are TGCGCCAGCAGCTTGGGCCTGGATCAGTCTGGGGCCAACGTCCTGACTTTC.

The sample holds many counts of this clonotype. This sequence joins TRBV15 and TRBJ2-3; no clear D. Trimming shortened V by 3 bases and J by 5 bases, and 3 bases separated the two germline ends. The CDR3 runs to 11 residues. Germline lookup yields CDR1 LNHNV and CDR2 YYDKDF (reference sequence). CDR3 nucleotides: TGTGCCACCAGCAGGGGAGATACGCAGTATTTT. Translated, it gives CATSRGDTQYF.

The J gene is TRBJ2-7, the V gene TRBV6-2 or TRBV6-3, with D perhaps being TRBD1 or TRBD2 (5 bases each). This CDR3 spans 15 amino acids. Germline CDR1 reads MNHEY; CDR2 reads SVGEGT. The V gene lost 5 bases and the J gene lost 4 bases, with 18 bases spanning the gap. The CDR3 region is CASSLRTFRGYEQYF. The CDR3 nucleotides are TGTGCCAGCAGTCTCAGGACATTTCGGGGATACGAGCAGTACTTC.

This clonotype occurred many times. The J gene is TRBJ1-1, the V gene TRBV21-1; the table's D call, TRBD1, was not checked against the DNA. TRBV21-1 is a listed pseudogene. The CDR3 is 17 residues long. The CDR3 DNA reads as TGTGCCAGCACCCCTGGGAAGGGGGCGAAAGGAAGCGCGGAAGCTTTCTTT. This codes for CASTPGKGAKGSAEAFF.

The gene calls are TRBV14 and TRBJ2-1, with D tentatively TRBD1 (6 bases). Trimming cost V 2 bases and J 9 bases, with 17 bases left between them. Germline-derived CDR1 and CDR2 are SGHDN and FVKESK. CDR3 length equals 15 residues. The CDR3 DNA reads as TGTGCCAGCAGCCAATGGACAGCCGTGGGGATTGAGCAGTTCTTC. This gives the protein CASSQWTAVGIEQFF.

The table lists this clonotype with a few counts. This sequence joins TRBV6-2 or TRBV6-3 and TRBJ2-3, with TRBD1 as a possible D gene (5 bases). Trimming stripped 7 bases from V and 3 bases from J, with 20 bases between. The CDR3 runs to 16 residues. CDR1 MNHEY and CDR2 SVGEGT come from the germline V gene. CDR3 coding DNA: TGTGCCAGCACGTTCAGCCTCCAGGGCGGAACAGATACGCAGTATTTT. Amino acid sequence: CASTFSLQGGTDTQYF.

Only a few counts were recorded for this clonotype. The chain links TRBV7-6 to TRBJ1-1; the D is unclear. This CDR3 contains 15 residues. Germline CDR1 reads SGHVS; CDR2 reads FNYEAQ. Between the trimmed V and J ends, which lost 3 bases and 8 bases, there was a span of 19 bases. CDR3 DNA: TGTGCCAGCAGCTTGTTGCCACACCCCTCGGGAGAAGCTTTCTTT. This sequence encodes CASSLLPHPSGEAFF.

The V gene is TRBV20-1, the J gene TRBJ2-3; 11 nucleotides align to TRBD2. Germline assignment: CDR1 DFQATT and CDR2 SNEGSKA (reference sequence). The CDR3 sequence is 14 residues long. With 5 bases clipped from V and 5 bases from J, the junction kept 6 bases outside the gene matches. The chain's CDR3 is CSALDSGGVDTQYF. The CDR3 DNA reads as TGCAGTGCTTTAGATAGCGGGGGGGTAGATACGCAGTATTTT.

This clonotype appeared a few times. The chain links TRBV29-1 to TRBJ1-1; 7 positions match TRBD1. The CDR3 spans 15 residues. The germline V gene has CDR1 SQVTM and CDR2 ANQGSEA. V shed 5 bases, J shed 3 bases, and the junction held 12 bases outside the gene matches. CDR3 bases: TGCAGCGTTCTCACCCTTACAGGGGAGGACACTGAAGCTTTCTTT. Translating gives CSVLTLTGEDTEAFF.